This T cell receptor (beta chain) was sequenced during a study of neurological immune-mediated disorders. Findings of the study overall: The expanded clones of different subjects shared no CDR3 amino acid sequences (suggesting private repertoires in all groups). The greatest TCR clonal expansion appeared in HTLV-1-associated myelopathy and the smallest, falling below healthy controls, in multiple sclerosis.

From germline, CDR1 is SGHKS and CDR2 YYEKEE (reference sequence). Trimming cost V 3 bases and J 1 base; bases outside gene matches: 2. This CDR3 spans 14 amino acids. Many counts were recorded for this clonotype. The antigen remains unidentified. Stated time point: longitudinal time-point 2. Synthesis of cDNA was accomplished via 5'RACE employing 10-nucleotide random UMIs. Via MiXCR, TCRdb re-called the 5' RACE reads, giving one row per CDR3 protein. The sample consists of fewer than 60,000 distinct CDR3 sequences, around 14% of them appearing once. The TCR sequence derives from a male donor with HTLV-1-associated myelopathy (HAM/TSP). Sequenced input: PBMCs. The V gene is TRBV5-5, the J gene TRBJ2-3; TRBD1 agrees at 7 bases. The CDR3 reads CASSSGTGTDTQYF. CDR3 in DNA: TGTGCCAGCAGCTCCGGGACAGGCACAGATACGCAGTATTTT.